Following are 3 T cell receptor beta chains from one sample sequenced in a study of OX40 agonist ivuxolimab in advanced cancers. The assay was immunoSEQ multiplex PCR, and TCRdb's table has in-frame clones only and misses some. Of 60,000 to 75,000 clones listed, 80% to 85% are singletons. The sequencing here drew on CD4+ or CD8+ T cells sorted from blood, taken in a trial of the OX40 agonist ivuxolimab. These receptors came from an adult with an advanced solid tumor such as melanoma, head and neck, liver or kidney cancer.

The V call is TRBV4-3, the J call TRBJ1-5; D unresolved. The CDR3 spans 19 residues. Per germline, CDR1 LGHNA and CDR2 YSLEER. The V end lost 2 bases, the J end lost 2 bases, and 22 bases lay between the germline ends. The CDR3: CASSQRVRSYPGGNQPQHF. The CDR3 DNA sequence: TGCGCCAGCAGCCAAAGGGTCCGATCTTATCCTGGGGGCAATCAGCCCCAGCATTTT.

The V and J genes are TRBV6-1 and TRBJ2-7; TRBD2 matches at 12 bases. This CDR3 contains 14 residues. CDR1 is MNHNS and CDR2 is SASEGT in the germline V gene. Losses at the gene ends were 6 bases for V and 5 bases for J; bases not matched to a gene: 5. This chain's CDR3 is CASSPSGGVNEQYF. CDR3 nucleotides: TGTGCCAGCAGCCCTAGCGGGGGGGTCAACGAGCAGTACTTC.

CDR3 sequence reads: CASTGNSGNTIYF. CDR3 sequence (DNA): TGTGCCAGTACTGGCAACTCTGGAAACACCATATATTTT. V usage is TRBV11-3 and J usage is TRBJ1-3; D is uncertain. The CDR3 runs 13 residues. Trimming pared 9 bases from V and 0 bases from J, leaving 9 bases between. Germline V gene data show CDR1 as SGHNT and CDR2 as YENEEA.